This TCR beta chain is drawn from a study of shared clonotypes between healthy human individuals. The CDR3 runs to 14 residues. Trimming cost V 6 bases and J 1 base; bases outside gene matches: 3. The germline gives CDR1 SNHLY, CDR2 FYNNEI. The table came from immunoSEQ multiplex PCR; TCRdb's copy has only in-frame clones and leaves some out. The sample contains a few million clones, about 92% of which appear only once. The sequence derives from a man younger than 30 in good health. This sequence joins TRBV2 and TRBJ2-5, with 9 bases fitting TRBD1. Input material: naive CD4+ T cells sorted from blood. Documented subset: CD45RA+ positively selected. Here the CDR3 reads CASRAGQGQETQYF. DNA for the CDR3: TGTGCCAGCAGGGCGGGACAGGGCCAAGAGACCCAGTACTTC. The entire variable domain, with the rest obtained from reference TRBV2 and TRBJ2-5, is as follows: EPEVTQTPSHQVTQMGQEVILRCVPISNHLYFYWYRQILGQKVEFLVSFYNNEISEKSEIFDDQFSVERPDGSNFTLKIRSTKLEDSAMYFCASRAGQGQETQYFGPGTRLLVL.